This TCR beta chain was found in a study of blood T cells in healthy people across ages. Findings and limits, study-wide: Long-lived and aged donors differed, with more naive CD4+ cells and higher diversity in the long-lived.

The CDR3 is made up of 15 amino acids. The V end was cut by 1 base, the J end by 3 bases, with 11 bases between. From germline, CDR1 is SGHRS and CDR2 YFSETQ. A word on this clonotype: Its cognate antigen is unknown.

It was with a sample-barcoded 5' primer and a J-beta primer mix that a second PCR of about 6 to 11 cycles was run. TCRdb used MiXCR to reprocess the 5' RACE reads, holding one entry per CDR3 protein. The data hold about 1.4 million distinct CDR3 sequences, with approximately 63% observed a single time. The chain uses TRBV5-1 and TRBJ2-1, with D perhaps TRBD1 (6 bases). The sample was blood. The clonotype originates from a man between 18 and 35 years old in good health. The CDR3, as DNA: TGCGCCAGCAGCTTGAGGGGACAAGACTACAATGAGCAGTTCTTC. This codes for CASSLRGQDYNEQFF. Using reference TRBV5-1 and TRBJ2-1 for the parts outside the CDR3, the full variable domain is KAGVTQTPRYLIKTRGQQVTLSCSPISGHRSVSWYQQTPGQGLQFLFEYFSETQRNKGNFPGRFSGRQFSNSRSEMNVSTLELGDSALYLCASSLRGQDYNEQFFGPGTRLTVL.